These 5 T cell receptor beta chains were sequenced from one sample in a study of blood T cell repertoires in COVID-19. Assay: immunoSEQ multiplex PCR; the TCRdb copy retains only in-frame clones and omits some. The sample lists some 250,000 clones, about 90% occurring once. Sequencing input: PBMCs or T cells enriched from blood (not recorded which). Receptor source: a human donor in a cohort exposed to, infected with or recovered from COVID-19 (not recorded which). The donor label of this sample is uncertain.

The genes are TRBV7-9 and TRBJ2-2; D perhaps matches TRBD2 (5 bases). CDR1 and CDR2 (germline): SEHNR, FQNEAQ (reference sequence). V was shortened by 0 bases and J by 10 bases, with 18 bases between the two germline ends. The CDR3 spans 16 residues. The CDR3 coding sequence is TGTGCCAGCAGCTTAGCTCGTCTGCATCGGGATGCGGAGCTGTTTTTT. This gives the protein CASSLARLHRDAELFF. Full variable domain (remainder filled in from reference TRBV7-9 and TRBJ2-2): DTGVSQNPRHKITKRGQNVTFRCDPISEHNRLYWYRQTLGQGPEFLTYFQNEAQLEKSRLLSDRFSAERPKGSFSTLEIQRTEQGDSAMYLCASSLARLHRDAELFFGEGSRLTVL.

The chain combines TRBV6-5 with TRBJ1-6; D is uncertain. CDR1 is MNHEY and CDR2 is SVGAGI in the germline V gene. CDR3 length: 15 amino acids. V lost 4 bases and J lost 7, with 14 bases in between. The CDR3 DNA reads TGTGCCAGCAGTTCCCTTCTGGCAGGAAATTCACCCCTCCACTTT. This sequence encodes CASSSLLAGNSPLHF.

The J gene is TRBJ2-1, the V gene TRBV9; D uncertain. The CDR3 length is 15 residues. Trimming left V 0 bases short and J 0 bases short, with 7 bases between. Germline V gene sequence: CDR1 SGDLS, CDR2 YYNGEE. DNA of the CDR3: TGTGCCAGCAGCGTAGAAGGCGGCTCCTACAATGAGCAGTTCTTC. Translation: CASSVEGGSYNEQFF.

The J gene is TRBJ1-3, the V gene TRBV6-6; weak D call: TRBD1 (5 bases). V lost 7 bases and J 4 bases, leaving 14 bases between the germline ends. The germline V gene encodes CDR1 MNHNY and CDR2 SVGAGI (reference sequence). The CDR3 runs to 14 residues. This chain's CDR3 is CASTLQARGNTIYF. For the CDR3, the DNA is TGTGCCAGCACCCTACAGGCACGGGGAAACACCATATATTTT.

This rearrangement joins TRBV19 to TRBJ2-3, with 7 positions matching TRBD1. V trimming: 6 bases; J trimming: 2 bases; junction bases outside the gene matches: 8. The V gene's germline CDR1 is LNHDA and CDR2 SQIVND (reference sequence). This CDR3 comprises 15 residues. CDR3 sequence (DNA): TGTGCCAGTAGCTGGGGACAGCTTTACACAGATACGCAGTATTTT. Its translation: CASSWGQLYTDTQYF.